This T cell receptor (beta chain) comes out of a study of T cells after posttransplantation cyclophosphamide. Regarding the study as a whole: TRB clonality was highly associated with recipient CMV seropositivity and reactivation. Later blood repertoires were often dominated by clones from the donor CD8+ memory compartment. Blood and skin or GI T cell repertoires showed limited TRB overlap.

The V and J ends lost 2 bases and 1 base respectively, with 8 bases between them. The germline V gene encodes CDR1 LNHDA and CDR2 SQIVND (reference sequence). This CDR3 region has 14 residues. Clones were sequenced by immunoSEQ multiplex PCR, and TCRdb holds only the in-frame ones, with some missing. The sample has around 34,000 clones, none seen only once. This clone occurred many times. What it binds is unknown. This related bone marrow graft donor gave peripheral blood on the day of marrow donation. V gene TRBV19 combines with J gene TRBJ2-5; maybe TRBD1 (5 bases). This TCR came from a woman aged 50 to 60 in good health and a related stem cell transplant donor. The sequencing sample was made of PBMCs. CDR3 sequence: CASSIQGSQETQYF. In DNA form, the CDR3 reads TGTGCCAGTAGTATACAGGGAAGCCAAGAGACCCAGTACTTC.